Given below is one TCR beta chain in context. Its antigen is currently unknown. TCRdb's copy holds only in-frame clones and misses some; the assay was immunoSEQ multiplex PCR. The profile covers over 130,000 clones, with approximately 92% appearing a single time and about 3.2% taken by the ten largest. Second-dose schedules of about 4 or about 12 weeks were combined. This sample was included in a study of T cell responses to AZD1222 COVID-19 vaccine. Study findings and constraints: Donors were chiefly white British, with a greater number of females, and clonal diversity was perhaps underestimated. Within unmutated variant regions lay the reported targets of nearly half of spike-specific TCRs.

There are 12 residues in the CDR3. The V segment lost 5 bases and the J segment 11 bases; nucleotides outside the gene matches: 7. In germline, CDR1 is SGHAT, CDR2 FQNNGV. The chain recombines TRBV11-2 with TRBJ1-1; 8 bases are a match to TRBD1. The receptor was isolated from an adult who received the AZD1222 COVID-19 vaccine. Sequencing used peripheral blood, obtained 28 days after the second AZD1222 dose. The CDR3 here is CASSPTGVYAFF. CDR3 bases: TGTGCCAGCAGCCCGACAGGGGTGTATGCTTTCTTT.